One and the same sample provided the 3 T cell receptor beta chains below, sequenced in a study of blood T cells in healthy people across ages. It was with a sample-barcoded 5' primer and a J-beta primer mix that a second PCR of roughly 7 to 12 cycles was run. In TCRdb, the 5' RACE reads were re-called with MiXCR into one record per CDR3 protein. The sample has approximately 880,000 distinct CDR3 sequences; around 49% are singletons. Sequencing was done on a sample of blood. Receptors originate from a man aged 25-40 years in good health.

The rearrangement joins TRBV4-3 to TRBJ1-2; unclear D gene. V was shortened by 0 bases and J by 2 bases, with 13 bases between the two germline ends. CDR1 and CDR2 from the germline V gene are LGHNA and YSLEER. The CDR3 has 16 amino acids. The CDR3 nucleotides read TGCGCCAGCAGCCAAGATCTCGTGGCGACGAACTATGGCTACACCTTC. As protein: CASSQDLVATNYGYTF.

This chain connects TRBV27 to TRBJ2-1, with a weak D call TRBD1 (5 bases). Germline CDR1 is MNHEY and CDR2 is SMNVEV (reference sequence). Between the trimmed V and J ends, which lost 5 bases and 12 bases, there was a span of 17 bases. The CDR3 has 13 residues. The chain's CDR3 is CASSPAPRGVQFF. CDR3 bases: TGTGCCAGCAGTCCAGCCCCTAGGGGTGTGCAGTTCTTC.

In its sample, this clonotype was seen once. The chain is built from TRBV18 and TRBJ1-5, with D hard to call. Trimming shortened V by 2 bases and J by 0 bases, and 5 bases separated the two germline ends. Germline values: CDR1 KGHSH, CDR2 LQKENI. The CDR3 contains 14 residues. The chain's CDR3 is CASSPEGSNQPQHF. For the CDR3, the DNA is TGTGCCAGCTCACCAGAGGGTAGCAATCAGCCCCAGCATTTT. The full variable domain, rest sourced from reference TRBV18 and TRBJ1-5, is NAGVMQNPRHLVRRRGQEARLRCSPMKGHSHVYWYRQLPEEGLKFMVYLQKENIIDESGMPKERFSAEFPKEGPSILRIQQVVRGDSAAYFCASSPEGSNQPQHFGDGTRLSIL.